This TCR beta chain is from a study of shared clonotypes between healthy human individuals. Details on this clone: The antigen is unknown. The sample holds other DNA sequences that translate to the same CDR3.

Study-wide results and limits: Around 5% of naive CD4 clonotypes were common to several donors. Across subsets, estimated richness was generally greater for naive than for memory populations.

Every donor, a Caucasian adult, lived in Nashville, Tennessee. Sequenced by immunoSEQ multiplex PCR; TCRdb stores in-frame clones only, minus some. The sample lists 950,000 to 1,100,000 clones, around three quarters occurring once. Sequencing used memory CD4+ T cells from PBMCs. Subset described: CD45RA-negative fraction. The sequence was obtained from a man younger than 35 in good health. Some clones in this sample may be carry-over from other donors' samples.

The CDR3 DNA reads TGTGCCAGCAGTGAAACGGAAGCTTTCTTT. It yields the protein CASSETEAFF. V is TRBV6-1 and J is TRBJ1-1; D call uncertain. Trimming took 2 bases from V and 8 from J, leaving 3 bases between them. The CDR3 length is 10 residues. The germline gives CDR1 MNHNS, CDR2 SASEGT.